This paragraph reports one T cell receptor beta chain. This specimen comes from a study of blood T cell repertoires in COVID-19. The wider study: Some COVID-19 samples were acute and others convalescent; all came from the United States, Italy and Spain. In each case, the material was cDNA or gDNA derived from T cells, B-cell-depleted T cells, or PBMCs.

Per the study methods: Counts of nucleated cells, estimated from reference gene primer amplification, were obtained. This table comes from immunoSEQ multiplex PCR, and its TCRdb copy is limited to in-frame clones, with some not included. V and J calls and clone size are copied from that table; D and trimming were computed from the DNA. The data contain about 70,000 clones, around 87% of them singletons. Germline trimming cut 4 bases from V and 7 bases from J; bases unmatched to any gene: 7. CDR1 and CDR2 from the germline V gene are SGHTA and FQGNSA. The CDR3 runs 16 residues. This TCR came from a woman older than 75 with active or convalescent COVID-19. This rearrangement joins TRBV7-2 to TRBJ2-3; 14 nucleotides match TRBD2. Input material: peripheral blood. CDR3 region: CASSSGLAGAGYTQYF. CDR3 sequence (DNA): TGTGCCAGCAGCTCGGGACTAGCGGGGGCGGGCTATACGCAGTATTTT.